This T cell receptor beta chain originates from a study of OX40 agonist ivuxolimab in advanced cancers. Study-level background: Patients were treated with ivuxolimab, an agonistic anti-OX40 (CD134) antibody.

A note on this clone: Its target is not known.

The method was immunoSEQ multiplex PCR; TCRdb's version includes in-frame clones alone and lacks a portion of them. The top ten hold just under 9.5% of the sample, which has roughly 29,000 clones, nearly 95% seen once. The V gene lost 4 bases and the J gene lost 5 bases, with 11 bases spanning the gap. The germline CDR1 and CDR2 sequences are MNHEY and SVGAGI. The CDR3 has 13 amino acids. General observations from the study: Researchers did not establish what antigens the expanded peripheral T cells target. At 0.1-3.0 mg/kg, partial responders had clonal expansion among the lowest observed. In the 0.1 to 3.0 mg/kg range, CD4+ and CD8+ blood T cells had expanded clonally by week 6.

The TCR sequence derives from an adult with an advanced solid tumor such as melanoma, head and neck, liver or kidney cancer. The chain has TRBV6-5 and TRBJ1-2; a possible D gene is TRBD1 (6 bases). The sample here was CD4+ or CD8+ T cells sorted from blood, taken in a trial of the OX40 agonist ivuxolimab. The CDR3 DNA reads TGTGCCAGCAGTTTCCCAGGGGATTATGGCTACACCTTC. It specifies CASSFPGDYGYTF.